This T cell receptor (beta chain) originates from a study of T cell responses to AZD1222 COVID-19 vaccine. Only in-frame clones appear in the TCRdb table, and some are missing; sequencing was by immunoSEQ multiplex PCR. The data hold about 150,000 clones, with 90% observed a single time. The CDR3 has 17 amino acids. Germline CDR1 and CDR2: SEHNR and FQNEAQ (reference sequence). Trimming took 0 bases from V and 0 from J, leaving 12 bases between them. The receptor comes from an adult in good health. The chain links TRBV7-9 to TRBJ1-5, with D possibly being TRBD1 (6 bases). The sample in question was peripheral blood, obtained on day 0 of AZD1222 vaccination. This chain's CDR3 is CASSLARGHYSNQPQHF. The CDR3 bases are TGTGCCAGCAGCTTAGCGAGGGGACACTATAGCAATCAGCCCCAGCATTTT.